The T cell receptor (beta chain) under discussion was sequenced for a study of graft-versus-host responses after intestinal transplantation (dated by TCRdb to about 2021). Some background on the complete study: Multivisceral, liver-intestinal, or isolated intestinal transplants were received by the recipients. Anti-thymocyte globulin induction was given to all recipients, followed by maintenance tacrolimus and steroids for about 3 years. After intestinal transplantation, graft-versus-host and host-versus-graft alloreactive T cell clones were followed in the graft, circulation and bone marrow using bulk TCR-beta CDR3 sequencing. Alloreactive clones were identified by sequencing pre-transplant mixed lymphocyte reaction products and comparing them with unstimulated pre-transplant donor and recipient T cells. A cohort of 24 intestinal transplant recipients, including one retransplant, was enrolled, and a few patients lacking pretransplant specimens were excluded. A peak of at least 4% donor T cells among recipient peripheral blood mononuclear cells was the definition used for donor T cell macrochimerism. Samples from a few later patients were sequenced in-house on an Illumina MiSeq with MiXCR processing rather than by the commercial service.

The intended sense of this specimen's time point label: cells obtained before transplantation from donor or recipient. CD3+CD4+ and CD3+CD8+ populations were FACS-sorted from unstimulated pre-transplant donor and recipient cells taken from spleen or lymph nodes. To note about this clone: Which antigen it targets is not known. One base away there is no much larger clone; base qualities are not given.

Here is what the overall study found, with its caveats: In patients with donor T cell macrochimerism, the allografts had high GvH to HvG T cell clonal ratios. Conclusions were limited by the relatively low number and heterogeneity of intestinal transplant patients. Peak levels of circulating GvH clones were associated with declines in HvG clones early after transplant. GvH clones were detected in recipient bone marrow, and some appeared earlier in ileal mucosa or blood, consistent with an intestinal mucosal origin.

Sequences MDHEN (CDR1) and SYDVKM (CDR2) are obtained from the germline V gene. V drops 6 bases and J drops 12 bases, leaving 14 bases in between. The CDR3 covers 12 residues, taking in both the cysteine and the phenylalanine. Left in the record is the CDR3 DNA by itself, 36 bases read in frame from the first base. The library came from the immunoSEQ multiplex PCR assay. In most patients, genomic DNA was isolated using the Qiagen DNeasy Blood and Tissue Kit and sent frozen to Adaptive Biotechnologies for TCR sequencing. Adaptive Biotechnologies carried out high-throughput TCR-beta CDR3 sequencing of genomic DNA for most patients. The study's own analysis went as follows. TCR sequencing data for 18 patients were retrieved from Adaptive's ImmunoSEQ software; three other patients were processed with MiXCR and VDJtools. To correct CD4 versus CD8 sorting errors, sequences present in both subsets at a frequency ratio below 5:1 were removed. Because the origin of CDR3 nucleotide sequences shared between donor and recipient could not be assigned, those sequences were removed. At least 2-fold expansion over unstimulated cells and a minimum CFSE-low frequency of 0.002% (template counts) or 0.001% (read counts) were required for clones to be classified as alloreactive. Clones were considered mappable if detected in sequenced pre-transplant spleen, lymph node, or MLR CFSE-low populations of the donor or recipient. Cumulative frequency of alloreactive clones was calculated as a percentage of all sequences weighted by copy number. TCRdb limited this immuneACCESS table to in-frame rearrangements with V and J called. A share of clones is missing; checked studies link under half to unresolved V genes, and the rest is unexplained. V and J calls and clone size come straight from that table; D and trimming were deduced from the DNA. Present in this sample are more than 65,000 clones, about 87% of which were seen just once. Of the sample, around 0.37% is held by the ten largest clones.

The chain employs TRBV28 and TRBJ1-4; the D gene lacks a confident call. This clonotype was obtained from a human donor who was the organ donor for an intestinal transplant. Sequencing used unstimulated CD4+ T cells sorted from spleen or lymph node cells, obtained before transplant. The CDR3 protein: CASSPRLTELFF. The nucleotide sequence reads TGTGCCAGCAGCCCTAGGTTGACGGAACTGTTTTTT.